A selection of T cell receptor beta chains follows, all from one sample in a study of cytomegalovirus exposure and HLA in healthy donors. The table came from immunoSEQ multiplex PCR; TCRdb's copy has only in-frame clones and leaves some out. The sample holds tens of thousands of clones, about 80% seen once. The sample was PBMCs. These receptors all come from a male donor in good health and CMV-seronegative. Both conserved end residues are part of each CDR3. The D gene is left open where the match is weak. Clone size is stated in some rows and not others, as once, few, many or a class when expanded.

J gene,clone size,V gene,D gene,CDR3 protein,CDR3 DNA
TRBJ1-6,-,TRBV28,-,CASSYPAGSYNSPLHF,TGTGCCAGCAGCTACCCCGCTGGCTCCTATAATTCACCCCTCCACTTT
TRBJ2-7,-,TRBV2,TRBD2,CASREPGGLNEQYF,TGTGCCAGCAGGGAGCCGGGGGGATTGAACGAGCAGTACTTC
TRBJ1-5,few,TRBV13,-,CASSRQGNQPQHF,TGTGCCAGCAGCCGGCAGGGTAATCAGCCCCAGCATTTT
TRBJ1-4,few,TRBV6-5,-,CASSYSSSATNEKLFF,TGTGCCAGCAGTTACTCGTCGTCAGCAACTAATGAAAAACTGTTTTTT
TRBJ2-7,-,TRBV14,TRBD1,CASSQAAGTAYEQYF,TGTGCCAGCAGCCAAGCCGCCGGGACAGCCTACGAGCAGTACTTC
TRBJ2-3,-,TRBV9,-,CASSPRLDLTDTQYF,TGTGCCAGCAGCCCACGACTAGATCTCACAGATACGCAGTATTTT
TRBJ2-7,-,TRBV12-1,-,CASSFYQWALSVAGAFHEQYF,TGTGCCAGCAGCTTTTACCAGTGGGCGTTATCGGTGGCGGGGGCGTTCCACGAGCAGTACTTC
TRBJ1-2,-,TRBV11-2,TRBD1,CASSSSRTGDGYTF,TGTGCCAGCAGTTCGTCTAGGACAGGGGATGGCTACACCTTC
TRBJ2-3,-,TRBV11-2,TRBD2,CASSLGLAGGTLTDTQYF,TGTGCCAGCAGCTTAGGCCTAGCGGGGGGAACCCTCACAGATACGCAGTATTTT
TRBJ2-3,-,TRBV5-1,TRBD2,CASSLGAGGASHTDTQYF,TGCGCCAGCAGCTTGGGAGCGGGGGGGGCCTCACACACAGATACGCAGTATTTT
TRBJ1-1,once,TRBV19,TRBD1,CASSILRQGANTEAFF,TGTGCCAGTAGTATTCTTAGACAGGGGGCAAACACTGAAGCTTTCTTT
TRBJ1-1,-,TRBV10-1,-,CASSVGENTEAFF,TGCGCCAGCAGTGTAGGAGAGAACACTGAAGCTTTCTTT
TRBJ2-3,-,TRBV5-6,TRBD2,CASSPSGGARRTDTQYF,TGTGCCAGCAGCCCTTCCGGGGGGGCGAGACGCACAGATACGCAGTATTTT
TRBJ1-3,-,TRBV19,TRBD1,CASTPRGLGNTIYF,TGTGCCAGTACCCCCAGGGGGCTCGGAAACACCATATATTTT
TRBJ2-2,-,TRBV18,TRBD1,CASSPNRQGASGELFF,TGTGCCAGCTCACCAAATCGGCAGGGGGCGTCCGGGGAGCTGTTTTTT
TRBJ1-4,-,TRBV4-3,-,CASSPRQTATNEKLFF,TGCGCCAGCAGCCCTCGACAGACTGCAACTAATGAAAAACTGTTTTTT
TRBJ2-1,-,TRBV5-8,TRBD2,CASGTSAYNEQFF,TGTGCCAGCGGGACTAGCGCTTACAATGAGCAGTTCTTC
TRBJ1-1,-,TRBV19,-,CASSQGTEAFF,TGTGCCAGTAGCCAGGGCACTGAAGCTTTCTTT
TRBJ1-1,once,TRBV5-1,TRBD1,CASSSPQGASEAFF,TGCGCCAGCAGCTCGCCACAGGGGGCAAGTGAAGCTTTCTTT
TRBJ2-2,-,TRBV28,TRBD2,CASSWGSGRATGELFF,TGTGCCAGCAGTTGGGGGAGCGGGAGGGCAACCGGGGAGCTGTTTTTT
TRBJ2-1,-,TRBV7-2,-,CASSFSSREQFF,TGTGCCAGCAGCTTTAGTTCCCGTGAGCAGTTCTTC
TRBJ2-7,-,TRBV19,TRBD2,CASSISGATYEQYF,TGTGCCAGTAGTATCAGCGGGGCAACCTACGAGCAGTACTTC
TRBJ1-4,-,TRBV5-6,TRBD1,CASSLQTGYADTNEKLFF,TGTGCCAGCAGCTTACAGACAGGGTATGCAGATACTAATGAAAAACTGTTTTTT
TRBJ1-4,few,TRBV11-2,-,CASSLDRIEKLFF,TGTGCCAGCAGCTTAGATCGTATCGAAAAACTGTTTTTT
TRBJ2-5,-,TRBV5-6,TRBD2,CASSLRPGLMQETQYF,TGTGCCAGCAGCTTAAGACCGGGACTAATGCAAGAGACCCAGTACTTC
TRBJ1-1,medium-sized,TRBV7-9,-,CASSLTGMNTEAFF,TGTGCCAGCAGCTTAACAGGGATGAACACTGAAGCTTTCTTT
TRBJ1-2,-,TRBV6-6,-,CASRTGGAYGYTF,TGTGCCAGCAGGACGGGGGGGGCCTATGGCTACACCTTC
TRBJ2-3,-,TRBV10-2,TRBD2,CASRLLAGTRTDTQYF,TGCGCCAGCAGGCTTTTAGCGGGAACCCGCACAGATACGCAGTATTTT
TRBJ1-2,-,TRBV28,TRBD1,CASSPGQGAVLDGYTF,TGTGCCAGCAGTCCCGGACAGGGGGCGGTTCTCGATGGCTACACCTTC
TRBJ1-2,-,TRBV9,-,CASSADTSESYTF,TGTGCCAGCAGCGCCGACACGTCTGAGAGCTACACCTTC
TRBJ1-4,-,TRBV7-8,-,CASMGGQEKLFF,TGTGCCAGCATGGGAGGACAAGAAAAACTGTTTTTT
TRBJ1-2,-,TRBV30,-,CAWRKTANYGYTF,TGTGCCTGGAGAAAAACGGCTAACTATGGCTACACCTTC
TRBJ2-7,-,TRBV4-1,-,CASSQDPARGYEQYF,TGCGCCAGCAGCCAAGACCCCGCACGCGGCTACGAGCAGTACTTC
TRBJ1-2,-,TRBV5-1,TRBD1,CASIPGQGAVYGGYTF,TGCGCCAGCATTCCGGGACAGGGGGCCGTGTACGGGGGCTACACCTTC
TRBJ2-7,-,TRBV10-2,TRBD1,CASSGTGSRNEQYF,TGCGCCTCCTCCGGGACAGGGTCCAGGAACGAGCAGTACTTC
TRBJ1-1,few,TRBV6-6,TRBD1,CASSSPGQGYTEAFF,TGTGCCAGCAGTTCTCCGGGACAGGGGTATACTGAAGCTTTCTTT
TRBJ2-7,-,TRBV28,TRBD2,CASSGGGGAGLSEQYF,TGTGCCAGCAGTGGGGGCGGGGGGGCAGGCCTGAGCGAGCAGTACTTC